The T cell receptor (beta chain) under discussion was sequenced for a study of human T cells and chemical hapten exposure. On the study more broadly: Chiefly female patients presented with alopecia areata, totalis or universalis.

Study findings and constraints: Having alopecia, donors may respond immunologically unlike healthy people.

This clonotype has a handful of counts. Its antigen remains unidentified. Time point specified: pre-sensitization, week 0. Treatment noted: therapeutic diphenylcyclopropenone sensitization with weekly scalp DPC. Donors were 18 to 70-year-old alopecia patients suitable for DPC. Total RNA was isolated from unfractionated whole blood. TCRdb reprocessed the RACE reads with MiXCR, giving one entry per CDR3 protein. This sample has 50,000 to 70,000 distinct CDR3 sequences, with roughly a tenth found just once. The input for sequencing was whole blood, taken in connection with sensitization to the hapten diphenylcyclopropenone (DPC). This TCR was sampled from a man in his forties with alopecia areata. Some clones in this sample may be carry-over from other donors' samples.

The CDR3: CASSPDRPLAKNIQYF. DNA of the CDR3: TGTGCCAGCAGCCCCGACAGACCTTTAGCCAAAAACATTCAGTACTTC. The V call is TRBV3-1, the J call TRBJ2-4; weak D call: TRBD1 (5 bases). CDR3 size: 16 residues. Between the trimmed V and J ends, which lost 4 bases and 0 bases, there was a span of 13 bases. Germline CDR1 and CDR2: LGHDT and YNNKEL (reference sequence).